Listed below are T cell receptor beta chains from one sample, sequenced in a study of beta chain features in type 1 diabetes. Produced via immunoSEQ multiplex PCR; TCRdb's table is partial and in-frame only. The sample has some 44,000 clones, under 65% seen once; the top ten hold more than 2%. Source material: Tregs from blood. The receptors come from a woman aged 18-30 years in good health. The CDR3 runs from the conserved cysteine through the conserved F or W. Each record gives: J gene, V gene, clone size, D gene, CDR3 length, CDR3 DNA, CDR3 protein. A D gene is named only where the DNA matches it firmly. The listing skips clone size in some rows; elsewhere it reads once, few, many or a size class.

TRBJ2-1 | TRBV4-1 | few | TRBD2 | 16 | TGCGCCAGCAGCCACGCGACTAGCGGGAGAGGGAATGAGCAGTTCTTC | CASSHATSGRGNEQFF
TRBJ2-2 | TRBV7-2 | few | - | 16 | TGTGCCAGCAGCTTAGCGGCAGGTTCGAACACCGGGGAGCTGTTTTTT | CASSLAAGSNTGELFF
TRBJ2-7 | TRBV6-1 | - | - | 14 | TGTGCCAGCACACGCCAGAGAGGCTCCTACGAGCAGTACTTC | CASTRQRGSYEQYF
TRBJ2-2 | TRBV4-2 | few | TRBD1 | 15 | TGTGCCAGCAGCTTCCGGGACAGGAACACCGGGGAGCTGTTTTTT | CASSFRDRNTGELFF
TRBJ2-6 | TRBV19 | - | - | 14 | TGTGCCAGTTCGGCGGGGCCCCAGGCCAACGTCCTGACTTTC | CASSAGPQANVLTF
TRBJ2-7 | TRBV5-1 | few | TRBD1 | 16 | TGCGCCAGCAGCCGATCTCTGGATGGACAGGCCTACGAGCAGTACTTC | CASSRSLDGQAYEQYF
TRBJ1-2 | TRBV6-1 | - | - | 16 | TGTGCCAGCAGTGAACGGGGGGACGGTTTCTTCTATGGCTACACCTTC | CASSERGDGFFYGYTF
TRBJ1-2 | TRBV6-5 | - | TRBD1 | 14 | TGTGCCAGCAGTTACCGGACAGGTCCCTATGGCTACACCTTC | CASSYRTGPYGYTF
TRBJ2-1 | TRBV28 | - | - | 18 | TGTGCCAGCAGTCCCAATGATGGGGCCGAGGACTCCTACAATGAGCAGTTCTTC | CASSPNDGAEDSYNEQFF
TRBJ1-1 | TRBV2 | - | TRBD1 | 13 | TGTGCCAGCAGTGACAGGGGGCAAACTGAAGCTTTCTTT | CASSDRGQTEAFF
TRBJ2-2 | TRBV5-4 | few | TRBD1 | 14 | TGTGCCAGCAGCTGGGGACAGCGCTCCGGGGAGCTGTTTTTT | CASSWGQRSGELFF
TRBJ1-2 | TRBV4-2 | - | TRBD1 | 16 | TGTGCCAGCAGCCAAGACTCTGCAGGGGGAAACTATGGCTACACCTTC | CASSQDSAGGNYGYTF
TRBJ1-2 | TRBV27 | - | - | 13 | TGTGCCAGCAGTACTCAGACATTCGCTGGCTACACCTTC | CASSTQTFAGYTF
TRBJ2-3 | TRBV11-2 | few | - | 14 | TGTGCCAGCAGCTTAGGCGGCCCCCCAGATACGCAGTATTTT | CASSLGGPPDTQYF
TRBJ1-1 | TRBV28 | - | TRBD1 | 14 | TGTGCCAGCACCTCCGGCCAGGGGGACACTGAAGCTTTCTTT | CASTSGQGDTEAFF
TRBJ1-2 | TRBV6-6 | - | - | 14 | TGTGCCAGCAGTTACTCGACCAGGGGCAGAGGCTACACCTTC | CASSYSTRGRGYTF
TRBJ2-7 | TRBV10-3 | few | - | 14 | TGTGCCATCACCCCCTCTTCATGGGCCGACGAGCAGTACTTC | CAITPSSWADEQYF
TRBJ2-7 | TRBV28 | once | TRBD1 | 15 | TGTGCCAGCAGTTCCCTCGGGCAGGGGGCGCACGAGCAGTACTTC | CASSSLGQGAHEQYF
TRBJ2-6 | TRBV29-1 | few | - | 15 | TGCAGCGTTGAAATTGCTACAGTTGGGGCCAACGTCCTGACTTTC | CSVEIATVGANVLTF
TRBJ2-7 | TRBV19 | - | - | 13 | TGTGCCAGTAGTATTACCCTCCGGGACGAGCAGTACTTC | CASSITLRDEQYF
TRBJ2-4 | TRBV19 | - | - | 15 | TGTGCCAGTAGTATAGATGGGGGGAGAGGAAACATTCAGTACTTC | CASSIDGGRGNIQYF
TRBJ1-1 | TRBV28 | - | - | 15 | TGTGCCAGCAGTTTGGGAGGATACAGGAACACTGAAGCTTTCTTT | CASSLGGYRNTEAFF
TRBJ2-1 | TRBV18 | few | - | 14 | TGTGCCAGCTCACCCTTATCCGGGTTCAATGAGCAGTTCTTC | CASSPLSGFNEQFF
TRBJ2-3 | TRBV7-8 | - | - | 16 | TGTGCCAGCAGCTTTGGAGGGACTTCTAGCACAGATACGCAGTATTTT | CASSFGGTSSTDTQYF
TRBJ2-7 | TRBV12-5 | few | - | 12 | TGTGCTAGTGGTTTAGACACAGGGAGGCAGTACTTC | CASGLDTGRQYF
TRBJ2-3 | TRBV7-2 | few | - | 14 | TGTGCCAGCAGCTTAGGGCCTAGCGCAGATACGCAGTATTTT | CASSLGPSADTQYF
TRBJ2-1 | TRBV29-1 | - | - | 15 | TGCAGCACCGATACTAAGACAGTAATTTACAATGAGCAGTTCTTC | CSTDTKTVIYNEQFF
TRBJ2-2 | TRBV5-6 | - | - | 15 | TGTGCCAGCAGCTCGAAACTAGCTCCCACCGGGGAGCTGTTTTTT | CASSSKLAPTGELFF
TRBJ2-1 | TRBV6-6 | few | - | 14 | TGTGCCAGCAATGATGAGCGGCTATACAATGAGCAGTTCTTC | CASNDERLYNEQFF
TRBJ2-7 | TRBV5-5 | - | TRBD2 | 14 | TGTGCCAGCAGTTCTAGCGGTGGCTCCTACGAGCAGTACTTC | CASSSSGGSYEQYF
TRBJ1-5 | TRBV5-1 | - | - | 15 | TGCGCCAGCAGCTTGTACGGGGAGAGCAATCAGCCCCAGCATTTT | CASSLYGESNQPQHF
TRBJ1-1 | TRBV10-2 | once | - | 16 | TGCGCCAGCAGTGACGGTGGGGCGAGGGGGTACACTGAAGCTTTCTTT | CASSDGGARGYTEAFF
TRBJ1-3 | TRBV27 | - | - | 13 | TGTGCCAGCAGTGTAGTGGCTGGAAACACCATATATTTT | CASSVVAGNTIYF
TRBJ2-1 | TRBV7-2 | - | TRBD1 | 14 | TGTGCCAGTGGCCGGGACAGGAGTTACAATGAGCAGTTCTTC | CASGRDRSYNEQFF
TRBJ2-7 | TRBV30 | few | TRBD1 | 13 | TGTGCCTGGAGGGGACAGGGGGGCTACGAGCAGTACTTC | CAWRGQGGYEQYF
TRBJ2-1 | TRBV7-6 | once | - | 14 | TGTGCCAGCAGCCCCCAGACTAGTAGGAATGAGCAGTTCTTC | CASSPQTSRNEQFF
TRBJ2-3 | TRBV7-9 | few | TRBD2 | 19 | TGTGCCAGCAGCTCGAGCGACCCAAAGACTAGCGGGAGCTCAGATACGCAGTATTTT | CASSSSDPKTSGSSDTQYF
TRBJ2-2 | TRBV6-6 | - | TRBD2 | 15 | TGTGCCAGCGAGCGGGAGGGCCGCGACACCGGGGAGCTGTTTTTT | CASEREGRDTGELFF
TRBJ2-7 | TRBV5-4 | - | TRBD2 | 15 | TGTGCCAGCAGCTTGGCCGGGACTAGCGGGTACGAGCAGTACTTC | CASSLAGTSGYEQYF
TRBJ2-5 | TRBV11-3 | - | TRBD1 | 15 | TGTGCCAGCAGCTTCGGACAGGGTACCCAAGAGACCCAGTACTTC | CASSFGQGTQETQYF
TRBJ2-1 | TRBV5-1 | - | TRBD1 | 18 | TGCGCCAGCAGTACAAGACCGCGGACAGGAAATATCTACAATGAGCAGTTCTTC | CASSTRPRTGNIYNEQFF
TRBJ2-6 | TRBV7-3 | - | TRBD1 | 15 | TGTGCCAGCAGCTCAACAGGGGTTCGGGCCAACGTCCTGACTTTC | CASSSTGVRANVLTF
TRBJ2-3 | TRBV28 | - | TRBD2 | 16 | TGTGCCAGCAGTCCCCAAGCGGGAGGGCCGGGAGATACGCAGTATTTT | CASSPQAGGPGDTQYF
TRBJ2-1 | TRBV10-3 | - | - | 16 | TGTGCCATCAGTGAGTCGAAGGGGATCTCCTACAATGAGCAGTTCTTC | CAISESKGISYNEQFF
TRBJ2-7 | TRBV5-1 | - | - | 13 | TGCGCCAGCAGCTTCGGTATAGCCTACGAGCAGTACTTC | CASSFGIAYEQYF
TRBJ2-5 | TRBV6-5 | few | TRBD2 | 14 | TGTGCCAGCAGACAGAGCGGGAGGGCCGAGACCCAGTACTTC | CASRQSGRAETQYF
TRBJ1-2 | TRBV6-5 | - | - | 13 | TGTGCCAGCAGTCGAGGACAAACCTATGGCTACACCTTC | CASSRGQTYGYTF
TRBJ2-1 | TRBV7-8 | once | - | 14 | TGTGCCAGCAGCTTAACGGGGTGGGGCAATGAGCAGTTCTTC | CASSLTGWGNEQFF
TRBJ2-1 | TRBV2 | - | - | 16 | TGTGCCAGCAGTTCGCCACAGGGATACCTCTCCGATGAGCAGTTCTTC | CASSSPQGYLSDEQFF
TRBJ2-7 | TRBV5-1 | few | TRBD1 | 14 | TGCGCCAGCAGCCAATGGACAGGGGACAACGAGCAGTACTTC | CASSQWTGDNEQYF
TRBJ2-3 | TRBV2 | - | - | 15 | TGTGCCAGCAAGCACGAGGGCCAAAGTGGGAATACGCAGTATTTT | CASKHEGQSGNTQYF
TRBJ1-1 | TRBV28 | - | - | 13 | TGTGCCAGCAGTTTTCGATTGCGCGCTGAAGTTTTCTTT | CASSFRLRAEVFF
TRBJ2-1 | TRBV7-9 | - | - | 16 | TGTGCCAGCAGCTTAGTCCTCAAGCCCTCCTACAATGAGCAGTTCTTC | CASSLVLKPSYNEQFF